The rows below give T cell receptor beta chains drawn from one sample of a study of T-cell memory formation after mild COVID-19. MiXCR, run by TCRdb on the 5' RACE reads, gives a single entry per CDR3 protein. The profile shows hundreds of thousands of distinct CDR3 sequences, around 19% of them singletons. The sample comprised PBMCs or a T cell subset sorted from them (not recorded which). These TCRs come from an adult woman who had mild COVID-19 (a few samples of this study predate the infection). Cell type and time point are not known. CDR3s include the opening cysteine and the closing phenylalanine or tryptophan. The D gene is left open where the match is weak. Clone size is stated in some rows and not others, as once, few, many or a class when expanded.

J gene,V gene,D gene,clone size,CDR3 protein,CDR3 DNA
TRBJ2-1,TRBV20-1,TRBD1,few,CSAGDRGTYNEQFF,TGCAGTGCCGGGGACAGGGGGACCTACAATGAGCAGTTCTTC
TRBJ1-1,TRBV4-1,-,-,CASSHDSENTEAFF,TGCGCCAGCAGCCACGATTCGGAGAACACCGAAGCTTTCTTT
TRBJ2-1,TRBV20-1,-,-,CSTFAGLSYNEQFF,TGCAGTACTTTCGCGGGACTCTCTTACAATGAGCAGTTCTTC
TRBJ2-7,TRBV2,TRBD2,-,CASTKREGYEQYF,TGTGCCAGCACGAAGCGGGAGGGCTACGAGCAGTACTTC
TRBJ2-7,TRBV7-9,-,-,CASSLAYLDEQYF,TGTGCCAGCAGCTTAGCGTACCTGGACGAGCAGTACTTC
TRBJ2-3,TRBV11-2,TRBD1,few,CASSSPTGPPDTQYF,TGTGCCAGCAGCTCACCGACAGGGCCCCCAGATACGCAGTATTTT
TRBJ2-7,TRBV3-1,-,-,CASSQDGQGSYEQYF,TGTGCCAGCAGCCAAGATGGGCAAGGATCCTACGAGCAGTACTTC
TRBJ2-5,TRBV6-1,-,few,CASSEGRVQETQYF,TGTGCCAGCAGTGAGGGCAGGGTCCAAGAGACCCAGTACTTC
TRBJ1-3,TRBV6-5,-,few,CASRKTGSGNTIYF,TGTGCCAGCAGGAAAACAGGATCTGGAAACACCATATATTTT
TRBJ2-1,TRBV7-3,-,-,CASSPTGDLSYNEQFF,TGTGCCAGCAGTCCAACGGGGGATCTCTCCTACAATGAGCAGTTCTTC
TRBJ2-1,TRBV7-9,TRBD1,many,CASSFRDRVYNEQFF,TGTGCCAGCAGCTTCCGGGACAGGGTTTACAATGAGCAGTTCTTC
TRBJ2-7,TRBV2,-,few,CASTPGYYEQYF,TGTGCCAGCACCCCAGGGTACTACGAGCAGTACTTC
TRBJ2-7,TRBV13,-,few,CASRSTATYEQYF,TGTGCCAGCAGATCGACAGCAACCTACGAGCAGTACTTC
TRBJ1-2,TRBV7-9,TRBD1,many,CASSPIGRGLDYGYTF,TGTGCCAGCAGCCCTATAGGCAGGGGGTTGGACTATGGCTACACCTTC
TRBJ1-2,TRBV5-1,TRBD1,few,CASREETGSGYTF,TGCGCCAGCAGGGAGGAGACAGGGAGTGGCTACACCTTC
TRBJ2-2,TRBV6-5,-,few,CASSEDSLFSGELFF,TGTGCCAGCAGCGAGGACAGCCTTTTCAGCGGGGAGCTGTTTTTT
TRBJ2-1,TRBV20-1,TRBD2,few,CSARDMWASGRLLSYNEQFF,TGCAGTGCTAGAGATATGTGGGCTAGCGGGAGGTTGCTCTCCTACAATGAGCAGTTCTTC
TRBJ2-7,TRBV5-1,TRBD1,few,CASSLAPGTGVYEQYF,TGCGCCAGCAGCTTGGCGCCCGGGACAGGGGTCTACGAGCAGTACTTC
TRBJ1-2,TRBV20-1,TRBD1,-,CSARVVGTGGGYTF,TGCAGTGCTAGGGTAGTCGGGACAGGCGGAGGCTACACCTTC
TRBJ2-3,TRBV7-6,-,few,CASSLDGQGGDTQYF,TGTGCCAGCAGCTTAGATGGCCAGGGAGGAGATACGCAGTATTTT
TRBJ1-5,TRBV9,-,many,CASSPEGGNQPQHF,TGTGCCAGCAGCCCTGAAGGGGGTAATCAGCCCCAGCATTTT
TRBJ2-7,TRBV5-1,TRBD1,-,CASSTSGTGFYEQYF,TGCGCCAGCAGCACCTCCGGGACAGGGTTTTACGAGCAGTACTTC
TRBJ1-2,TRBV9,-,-,CASSVGGVGYGYTF,TGTGCCAGCAGCGTAGGGGGCGTAGGCTATGGCTACACCTTC
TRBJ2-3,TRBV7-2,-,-,CASSLIGPDTQYF,TGTGCCAGCAGCTTAATCGGGCCAGATACGCAGTATTTT
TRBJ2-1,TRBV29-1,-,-,CSGGRRQGISEQVF,TGCAGCGGGGGGAGGAGACAGGGAATAAGTGAGCAGGTCTTC
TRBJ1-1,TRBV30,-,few,CAWSVGGHTEAFF,TGTGCCTGGAGTGTGGGGGGGCACACTGAAGCTTTCTTT
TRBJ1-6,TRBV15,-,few,CATSRERVGGSSPLHF,TGTGCCACCAGCAGAGAGAGGGTCGGGGGTAGCTCACCCCTCCACTTT